This T cell receptor (beta chain) originates from a study of CD8+ T cells in alopecia areata. Sequencing templates came from extracted RNA that was reverse transcribed into cDNA. Profiled with immunoSEQ multiplex PCR; TCRdb holds only in-frame clones, not every one. Of approximately 200,000 clones detected, approximately 60% appear once; the ten largest clones hold approximately 3.4%. Treatment given: oral pan-JAK inhibitor, 5-10 mg twice daily. Germline loops: CDR1 SGHTA, CDR2 FQGNSA. V lost 3 bases, J lost 9 bases, and 18 bases lay in between. The CDR3 totals 16 residues. The clonotype originates from a human donor with alopecia areata. The V call is TRBV7-2, the J call TRBJ1-6; no firm D call. The sample in question was CD4+ T cells sorted from blood, obtained at week 4, from a patient treated with tofacitinib. CDR3 coding DNA: TGTGCCAGCAGCTTGGCGTACCGGGTCCCGGCTTCACCCCTCCACTTT. Its translation is CASSLAYRVPASPLHF. The full variable domain, rest sourced from reference TRBV7-2 and TRBJ1-6, is GAGVSQSPSNKVTEKGKDVELRCDPISGHTALYWYRQSLGQGLEFLIYFQGNSAPDKSGLPSDRFSAERTGGSVSTLTIQRTQQEDSAVYLCASSLAYRVPASPLHFGNGTRLTVT.